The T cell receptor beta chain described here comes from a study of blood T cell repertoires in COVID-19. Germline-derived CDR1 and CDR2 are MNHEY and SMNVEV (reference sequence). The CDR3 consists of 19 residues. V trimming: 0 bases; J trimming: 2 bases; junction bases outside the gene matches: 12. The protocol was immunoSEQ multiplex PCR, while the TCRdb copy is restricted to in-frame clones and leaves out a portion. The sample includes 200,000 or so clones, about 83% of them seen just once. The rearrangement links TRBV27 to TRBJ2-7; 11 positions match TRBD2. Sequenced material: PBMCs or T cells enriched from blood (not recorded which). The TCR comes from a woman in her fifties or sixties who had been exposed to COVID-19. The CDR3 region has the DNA TGTGCCAGCAGTTTATCGAGGACTAGCGGGCTCCCAGGCGCCTACGAGCAGTACTTC. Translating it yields CASSLSRTSGLPGAYEQYF.